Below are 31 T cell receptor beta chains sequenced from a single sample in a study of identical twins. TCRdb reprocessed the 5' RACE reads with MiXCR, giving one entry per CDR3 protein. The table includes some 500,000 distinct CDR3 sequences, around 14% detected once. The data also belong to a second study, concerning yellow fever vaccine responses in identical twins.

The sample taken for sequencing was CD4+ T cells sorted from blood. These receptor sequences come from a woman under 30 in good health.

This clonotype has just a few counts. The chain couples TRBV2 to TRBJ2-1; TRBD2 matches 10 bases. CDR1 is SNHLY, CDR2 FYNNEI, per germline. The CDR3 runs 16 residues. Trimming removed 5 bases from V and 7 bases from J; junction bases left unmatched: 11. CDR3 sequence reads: CASSRKSGGAMNEQFF. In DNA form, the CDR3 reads TGTGCCAGCAGTCGTAAAAGCGGGGGGGCCATGAATGAGCAGTTCTTC. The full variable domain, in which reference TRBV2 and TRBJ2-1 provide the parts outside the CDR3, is EPEVTQTPSHQVTQMGQEVILRCVPISNHLYFYWYRQILGQKVEFLVSFYNNEISEKSEIFDDQFSVERPDGSNFTLKIRSTKLEDSAMYFCASSRKSGGAMNEQFFGPGTRLTVL.

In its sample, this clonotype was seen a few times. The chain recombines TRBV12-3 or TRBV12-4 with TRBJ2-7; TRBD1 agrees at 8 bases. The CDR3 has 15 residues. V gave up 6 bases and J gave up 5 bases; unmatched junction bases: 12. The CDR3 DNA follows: TGTGCCAGCAGACCAACCGGGACAGGAAGCGACGAGCAGTACTTC. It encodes CASRPTGTGSDEQYF.

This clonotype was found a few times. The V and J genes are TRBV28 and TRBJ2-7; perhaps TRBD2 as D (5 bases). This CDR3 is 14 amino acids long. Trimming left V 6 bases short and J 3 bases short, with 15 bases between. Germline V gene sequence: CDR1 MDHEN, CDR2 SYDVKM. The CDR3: CASRLRGSNYEQYF. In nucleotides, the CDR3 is TGTGCCAGCAGACTTCGAGGGTCCAACTACGAGCAGTACTTC.

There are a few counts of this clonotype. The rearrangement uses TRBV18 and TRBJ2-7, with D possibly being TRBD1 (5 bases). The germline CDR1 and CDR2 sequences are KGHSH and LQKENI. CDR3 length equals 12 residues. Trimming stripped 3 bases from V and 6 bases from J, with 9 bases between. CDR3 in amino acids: CASSPGTGEQYF. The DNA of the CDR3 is TGTGCCAGCTCACCGGGCACAGGCGAGCAGTACTTC.

CDR3 sequence (DNA): TGCAGTGCTAGCAGATCCCCCATGGAAGCTTTCTTT. Translating it yields CSASRSPMEAFF. This rearrangement joins TRBV20-1 to TRBJ1-1; no clear D. Germline-derived CDR1 and CDR2 are DFQATT and SNEGSKA (reference sequence). The CDR3 runs to 12 residues. Trimming removed 3 bases at V and 8 bases at J, with 13 bases between.

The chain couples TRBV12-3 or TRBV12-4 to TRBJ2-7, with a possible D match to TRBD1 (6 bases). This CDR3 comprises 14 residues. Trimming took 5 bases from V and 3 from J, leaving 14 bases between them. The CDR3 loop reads CASSPTGFGYEQYF. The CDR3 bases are TGTGCCAGCAGTCCAACAGGGTTTGGCTACGAGCAGTACTTC.

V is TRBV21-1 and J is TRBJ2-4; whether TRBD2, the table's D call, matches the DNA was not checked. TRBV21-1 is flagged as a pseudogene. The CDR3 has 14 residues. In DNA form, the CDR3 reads TGTGCCAGCAGCACAGGACTAGCGGGGGACATTCAGTACTTC. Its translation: CASSTGLAGDIQYF.

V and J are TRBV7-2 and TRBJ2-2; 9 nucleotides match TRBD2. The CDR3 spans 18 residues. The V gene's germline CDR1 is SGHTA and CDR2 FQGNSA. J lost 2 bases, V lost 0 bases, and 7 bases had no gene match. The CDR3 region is CASSLATLTSGNTGELFF. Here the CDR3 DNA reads TGTGCCAGCAGCTTAGCTACCCTGACTAGCGGAAACACCGGGGAGCTGTTTTTT.

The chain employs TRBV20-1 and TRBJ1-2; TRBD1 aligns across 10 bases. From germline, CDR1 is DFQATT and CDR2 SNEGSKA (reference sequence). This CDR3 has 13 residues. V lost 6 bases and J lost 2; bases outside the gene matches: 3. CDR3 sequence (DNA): TGCAGTGCCGGGACAGGGGCAAACTATGGCTACACCTTC. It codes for CSAGTGANYGYTF.

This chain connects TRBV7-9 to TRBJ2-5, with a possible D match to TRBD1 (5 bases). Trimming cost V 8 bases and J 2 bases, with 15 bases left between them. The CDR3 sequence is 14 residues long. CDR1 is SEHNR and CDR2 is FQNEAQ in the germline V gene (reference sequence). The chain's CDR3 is CASLYQDKQETQYF. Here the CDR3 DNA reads TGTGCCAGCTTGTATCAGGACAAACAAGAGACCCAGTACTTC.

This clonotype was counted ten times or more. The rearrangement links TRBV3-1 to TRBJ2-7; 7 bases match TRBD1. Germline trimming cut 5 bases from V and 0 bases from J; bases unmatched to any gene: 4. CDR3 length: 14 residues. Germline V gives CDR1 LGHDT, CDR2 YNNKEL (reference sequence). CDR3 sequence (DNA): TGTGCCAGCAGCGTCCGGGACAGCTCCTACGAGCAGTACTTC. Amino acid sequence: CASSVRDSSYEQYF.

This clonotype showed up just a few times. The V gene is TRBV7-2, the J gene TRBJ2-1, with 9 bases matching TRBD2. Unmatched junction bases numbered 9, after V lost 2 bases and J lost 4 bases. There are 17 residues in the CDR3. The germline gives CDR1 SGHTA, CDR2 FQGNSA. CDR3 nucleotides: TGTGCCAGCAGCTTAATGAGACTAGCGGATCCTTACAATGAGCAGTTCTTC. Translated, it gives CASSLMRLADPYNEQFF.

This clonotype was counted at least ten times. CDR3 protein: CASSIEGQVQETQYF. The CDR3 coding sequence is TGCGCCAGCAGCATCGAAGGACAGGTTCAAGAGACCCAGTACTTC. V is TRBV5-1 and J is TRBJ2-5, with 7 bases that match TRBD1. Trimming cost V 4 bases and J 2 bases; bases outside gene matches: 8. The CDR3 covers 15 residues. Germline CDR1 and CDR2: SGHRS and YFSETQ.

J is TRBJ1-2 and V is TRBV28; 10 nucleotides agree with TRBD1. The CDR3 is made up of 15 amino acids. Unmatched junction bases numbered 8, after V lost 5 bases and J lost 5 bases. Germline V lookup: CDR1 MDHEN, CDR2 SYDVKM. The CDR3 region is CASSLTGQGNYGYTF. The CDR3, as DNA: TGTGCCAGCAGTCTCACGGGACAGGGGAATTATGGCTACACCTTC.

CDR3 nucleotide sequence: TGCAGTGCTAGGCCGGGAGGGCTCACAGATACGCAGTATTTT. Residues: CSARPGGLTDTQYF. V usage is TRBV20-1 and J usage is TRBJ2-3; 8 bases map to TRBD2. V was pared by 3 bases and J by 2 bases, with 4 bases of the junction left unmatched. Per germline, CDR1 DFQATT and CDR2 SNEGSKA (reference sequence). CDR3 length: 14 residues.

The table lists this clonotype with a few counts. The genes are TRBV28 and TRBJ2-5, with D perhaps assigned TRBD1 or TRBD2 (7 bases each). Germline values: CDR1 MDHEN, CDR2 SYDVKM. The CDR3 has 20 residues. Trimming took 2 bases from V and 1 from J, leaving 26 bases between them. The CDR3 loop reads CASSLLNPGGGEGPQETQYF. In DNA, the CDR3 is TGTGCCAGCAGTTTACTCAATCCAGGGGGGGGAGAAGGTCCCCAAGAGACCCAGTACTTC.

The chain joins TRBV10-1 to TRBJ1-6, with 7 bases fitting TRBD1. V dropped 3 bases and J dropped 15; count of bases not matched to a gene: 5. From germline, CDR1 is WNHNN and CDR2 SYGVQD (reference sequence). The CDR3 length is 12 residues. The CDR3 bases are TGCGCCAGCAGTGATCCGGGACAGAGCCTCCACTTT. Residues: CASSDPGQSLHF.

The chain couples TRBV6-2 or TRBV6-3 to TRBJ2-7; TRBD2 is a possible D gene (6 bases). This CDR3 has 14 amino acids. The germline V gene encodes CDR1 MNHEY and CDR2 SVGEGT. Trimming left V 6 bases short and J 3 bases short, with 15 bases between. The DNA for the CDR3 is TGTGCCAGCAGGTCAGCGGGCCGCCTCTACGAGCAGTACTTC. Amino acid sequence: CASRSAGRLYEQYF.

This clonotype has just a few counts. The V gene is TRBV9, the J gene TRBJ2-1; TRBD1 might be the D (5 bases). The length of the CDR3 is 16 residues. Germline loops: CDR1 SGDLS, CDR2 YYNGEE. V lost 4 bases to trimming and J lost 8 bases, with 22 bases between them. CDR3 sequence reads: CASSPHSEGVSYEQFF. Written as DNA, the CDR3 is TGTGCCAGCAGCCCACACTCGGAAGGGGTTTCGTATGAGCAGTTCTTC.

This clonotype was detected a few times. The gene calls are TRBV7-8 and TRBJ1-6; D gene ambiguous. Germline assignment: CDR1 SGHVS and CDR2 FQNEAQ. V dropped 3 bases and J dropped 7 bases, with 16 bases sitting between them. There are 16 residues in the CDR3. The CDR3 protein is CASSFMLAVGNSPLHF. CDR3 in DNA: TGTGCCAGCAGCTTCATGCTGGCAGTTGGCAATTCACCCCTCCACTTT. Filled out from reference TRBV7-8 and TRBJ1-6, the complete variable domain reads GAGVSQSPRYKVAKRGQDVALRCDPISGHVSLFWYQQALGQGPEFLTYFQNEAQLDKSGLPSDRFFAERPEGSVSTLKIQRTQQEDSAVYLCASSFMLAVGNSPLHFGNGTRLTVT.

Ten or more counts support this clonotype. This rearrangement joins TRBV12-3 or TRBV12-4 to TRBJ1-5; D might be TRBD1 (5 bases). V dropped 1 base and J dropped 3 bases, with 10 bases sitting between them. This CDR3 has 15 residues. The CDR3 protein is CASSLGGLLNQPQHF. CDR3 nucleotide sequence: TGTGCCAGCAGTTTAGGGGGACTTCTCAATCAGCCCCAGCATTTT.

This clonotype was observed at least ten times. CDR3 sequence: CASSTGRNTEAFF. DNA for the CDR3: TGCGCCAGCAGCACTGGACGCAACACTGAAGCTTTCTTT. The J gene is TRBJ1-1, the V gene TRBV5-1; D ambiguous. CDR3 size: 13 residues. Per the germline V gene, CDR1 is SGHRS and CDR2 is YFSETQ. The V gene lost 4 bases and the J gene lost 2 bases, with 9 bases spanning the gap.

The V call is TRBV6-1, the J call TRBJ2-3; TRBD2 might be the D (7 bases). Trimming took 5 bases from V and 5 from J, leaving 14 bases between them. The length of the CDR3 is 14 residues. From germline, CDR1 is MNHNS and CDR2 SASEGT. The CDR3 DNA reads TGTGCCAGCAGTCCGGGGGGCTCGGGAGATACGCAGTATTTT. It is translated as CASSPGGSGDTQYF.

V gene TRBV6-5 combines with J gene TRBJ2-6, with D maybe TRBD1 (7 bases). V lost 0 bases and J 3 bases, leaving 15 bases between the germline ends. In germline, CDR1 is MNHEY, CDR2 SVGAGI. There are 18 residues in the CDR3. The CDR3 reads CASSYSSRGAHGANVLTF. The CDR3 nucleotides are TGTGCCAGCAGTTACTCGAGCAGGGGGGCGCATGGGGCCAACGTCCTGACTTTC.

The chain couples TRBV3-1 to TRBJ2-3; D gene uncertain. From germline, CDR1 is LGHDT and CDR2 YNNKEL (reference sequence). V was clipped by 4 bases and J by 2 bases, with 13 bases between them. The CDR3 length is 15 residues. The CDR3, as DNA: TGTGCCAGCAGCCTCTTCGGAGCCGCCACAGATACGCAGTATTTT. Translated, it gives CASSLFGAATDTQYF.

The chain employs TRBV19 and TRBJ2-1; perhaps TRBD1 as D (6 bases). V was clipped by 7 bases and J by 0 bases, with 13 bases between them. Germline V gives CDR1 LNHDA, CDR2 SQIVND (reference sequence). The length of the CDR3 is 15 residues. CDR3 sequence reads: CASTVPGHSYNEQFF. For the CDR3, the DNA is TGTGCCAGTACCGTACCGGGACACTCCTACAATGAGCAGTTCTTC.

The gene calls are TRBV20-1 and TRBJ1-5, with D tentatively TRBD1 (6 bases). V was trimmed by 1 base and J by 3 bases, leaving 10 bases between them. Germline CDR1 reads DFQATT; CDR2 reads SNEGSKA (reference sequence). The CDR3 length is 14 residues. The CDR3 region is CSARGTALNQPQHF. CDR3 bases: TGCAGTGCTAGAGGGACAGCCCTCAATCAGCCCCAGCATTTT.

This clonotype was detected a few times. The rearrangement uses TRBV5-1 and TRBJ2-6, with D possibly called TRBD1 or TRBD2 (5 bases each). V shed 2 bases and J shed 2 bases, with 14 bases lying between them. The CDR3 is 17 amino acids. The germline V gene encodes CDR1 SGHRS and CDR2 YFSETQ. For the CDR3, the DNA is TGCGCCAGCAGCTTTGCGGGTCAGGGAACTGGGGCCAACGTCCTGACTTTC. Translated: CASSFAGQGTGANVLTF.

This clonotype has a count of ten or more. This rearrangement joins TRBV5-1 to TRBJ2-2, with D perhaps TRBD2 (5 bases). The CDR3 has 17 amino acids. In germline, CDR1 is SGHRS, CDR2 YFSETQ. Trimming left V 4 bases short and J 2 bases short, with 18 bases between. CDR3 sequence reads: CASSTGIPGPNTGELFF. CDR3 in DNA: TGCGCCAGCAGCACCGGGATCCCGGGTCCCAACACCGGGGAGCTGTTTTTT.

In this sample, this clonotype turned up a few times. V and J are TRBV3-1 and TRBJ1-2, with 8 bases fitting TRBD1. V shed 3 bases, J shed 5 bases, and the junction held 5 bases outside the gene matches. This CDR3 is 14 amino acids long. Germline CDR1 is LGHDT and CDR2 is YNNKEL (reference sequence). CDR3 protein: CASSHLDRGYGYTF. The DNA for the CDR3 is TGTGCCAGCAGCCATTTAGACAGGGGATATGGCTACACCTTC.

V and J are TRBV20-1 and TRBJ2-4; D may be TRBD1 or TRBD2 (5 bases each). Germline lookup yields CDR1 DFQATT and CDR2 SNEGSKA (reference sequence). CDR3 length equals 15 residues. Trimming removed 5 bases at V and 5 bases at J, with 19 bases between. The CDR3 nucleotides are TGCAGTGCTCCTCAAATTGGGGGAAGTCAAAACATTCAGTACTTC. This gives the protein CSAPQIGGSQNIQYF.